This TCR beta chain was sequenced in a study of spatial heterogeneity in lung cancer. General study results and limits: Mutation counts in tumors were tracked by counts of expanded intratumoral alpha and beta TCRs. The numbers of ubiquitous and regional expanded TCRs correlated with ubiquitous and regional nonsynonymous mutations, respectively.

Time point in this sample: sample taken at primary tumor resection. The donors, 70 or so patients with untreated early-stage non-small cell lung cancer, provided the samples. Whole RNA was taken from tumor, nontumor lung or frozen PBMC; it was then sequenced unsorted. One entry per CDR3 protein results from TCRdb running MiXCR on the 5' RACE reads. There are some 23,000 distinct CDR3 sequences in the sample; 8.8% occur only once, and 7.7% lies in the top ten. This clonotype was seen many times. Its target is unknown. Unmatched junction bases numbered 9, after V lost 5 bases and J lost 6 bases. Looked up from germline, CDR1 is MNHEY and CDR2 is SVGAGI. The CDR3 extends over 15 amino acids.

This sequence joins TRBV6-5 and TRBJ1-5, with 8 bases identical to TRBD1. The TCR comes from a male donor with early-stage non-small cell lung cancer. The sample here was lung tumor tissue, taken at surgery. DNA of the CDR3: TGTGCCAGCAGTAAACAGGGGGGTGTGAGTCAGCCCCAGCATTTT. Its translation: CASSKQGGVSQPQHF.